This T cell receptor (beta chain) was recorded in a study of blood T cell repertoires in COVID-19. Across the study: Some COVID-19 samples were acute and others convalescent; all came from the United States, Italy and Spain. The cDNA or gDNA used as material had been derived from T cells, B-cell-depleted T cells, or PBMCs.

Germline V gene sequence: CDR1 MNHNY, CDR2 SVGAGI (reference sequence). The CDR3 is 15 residues long. With V trimmed by 6 bases and J by 3 bases, 4 bases remained unmatched. Produced via immunoSEQ multiplex PCR; TCRdb's table is partial and in-frame only. This sample has some 220,000 clones, with 70% to 90% found just once. The gene calls are TRBV6-6 and TRBJ2-2; 10 nucleotides line up with TRBD1. Sequencing used peripheral blood. The TCR comes from a woman in her 70s with COVID-19, enrolled during active disease. The CDR3 region has the DNA TGTGCCAGCAGGGGACAGGGGCTACACACCGGGGAGCTGTTTTTT. Residues: CASRGQGLHTGELFF.